A selection of T cell receptor beta chains follows, all from one sample in a study of T cell responses to AZD1222 COVID-19 vaccine. The assay was immunoSEQ multiplex PCR, and TCRdb's table has in-frame clones only and misses some. The sample shows tens of thousands of clones, approximately 90% of them seen only once. The sequenced sample was peripheral blood, obtained on day 0 of AZD1222 vaccination. All receptors come from an adult in good health. The CDR3 runs from the conserved cysteine through the conserved F or W. The size of a clone is reported for some rows only, either as once, few or many, or as a class for expanded clones.

TRBV15	TRBJ1-6	NA	CATRRQGADSPLHF
TRBV27	TRBJ1-4	NA	CASSLIGGREKLFF
TRBV10-3	TRBJ1-2	NA	CAISPSGGYYGYTF
TRBV27	TRBJ2-7	NA	CASGIIQGAQYEQYF
TRBV18	TRBJ2-5	NA	CASSLLSGKGGTQYF
TRBV18	TRBJ2-7	NA	CASSPGQIYEQYF
TRBV4-2	TRBJ1-6	NA	CASSQERQGAYYNSPLHF
TRBV5-6	TRBJ1-2	NA	CASSLGGSLPIYGYTF
TRBV3-1/TRBV3-2	TRBJ1-2	NA	CASSFREGGYTF
TRBV3-1/TRBV3-2	TRBJ2-5	NA	CASSHIPPLYF
TRBV18	TRBJ1-4	NA	CASSDGQGTNEKLFF
TRBV4-2	TRBJ1-4	NA	CASSLDRGSNEKLFF
TRBV5-8	TRBJ2-5	NA	CASSLRGGGPETQYF
TRBV9	TRBJ1-4	NA	CASSVGDRGAEKLFF
TRBV21-1	TRBJ1-1	NA	CASSTREPLRNTEAFF
TRBV2	TRBJ2-2	few	CASNGRGRKTGELFF
TRBV6-4	TRBJ1-4	NA	CASSDYRAASGGNEKLFF
TRBV28	TRBJ1-2	NA	CASLSSRGYTF
TRBV10-1	TRBJ2-3	once	CASSELRGPDTQYF
TRBV4-1	TRBJ1-2	NA	CASSQDLPGGYGYTF
TRBV18	TRBJ2-3	NA	CASSSYRGNTDTQYF
TRBV27	TRBJ1-2	NA	CASSLSPGTGYYGYTF
TRBV28	TRBJ1-5	NA	CASSLGTGVNQPQHF
TRBV7-2	TRBJ1-2	NA	CASSSRPGGWGYTF
TRBV6-5	TRBJ1-2	NA	CASRFGQTDYGYTF
TRBV5-6	TRBJ2-7	NA	CASSSLDRGVAYEQYF
TRBV7-2	TRBJ2-1	NA	CASSLNRGGAGNEQFF
TRBV5-5	TRBJ2-3	NA	CASSSERGGWTDTQYF
TRBV6-1	TRBJ2-1	NA	CASSDGLAGENEQFF
TRBV27	TRBJ1-6	NA	CASSLAQGRNSPLHF
TRBV7-5	TRBJ1-3	NA	CARSSRAGGFGNTIYF
TRBV6-1	TRBJ2-2	NA	CASSEGSKRGAPGELFF
TRBV5-4	TRBJ2-1	NA	CASSLADATGVKFF
TRBV28	TRBJ1-2	NA	CASSLPGQRSYGYTF
TRBV28	TRBJ1-3	NA	CASTDGTSGNTIYF
TRBV19	TRBJ1-2	once	CASSITGGLNGYTF
TRBV6-5	TRBJ1-1	NA	CASRQYTEAFF
TRBV6-5	TRBJ2-1	NA	CASSYLQGVYNEQFF
TRBV28	TRBJ1-2	NA	CASRGTGGAKGYTF
TRBV4-3	TRBJ1-4	NA	CASSQDTGQGIEKLFF
TRBV6-5	TRBJ1-3	NA	CASSYGPNSGNTIYF
TRBV3-1/TRBV3-2	TRBJ1-1	NA	CASSQSATEAFF
TRBV6-1	TRBJ1-5	NA	CASSETTFRQPQHF
TRBV6-2/TRBV6-3	TRBJ1-2	NA	CASSYTGQGSGGGYTF
TRBV2	TRBJ1-5	NA	CASSPETNQPQHF
TRBV6-2/TRBV6-3	TRBJ2-4	NA	CASSLQGQGARNIQYF
TRBV12-5	TRBJ1-2	NA	CASGAQGIHIYGYTF
TRBV28	TRBJ2-7	NA	CASSLREKWESPYEQYF
TRBV11-2	TRBJ2-6	NA	CASRGQGKTGANVLTF
TRBV28	TRBJ1-4	NA	CASSLAEKLFF
TRBV19	TRBJ2-1	NA	CASMGQGWNEQFF
TRBV7-6	TRBJ1-1	NA	CASSLALRKNTEAFF
TRBV7-3	TRBJ1-6	NA	CASSLGLTGSPLHF
TRBV20-1	TRBJ1-6	NA	CSASGGSPLHF
TRBV10-3	TRBJ2-1	NA	CAISPDRGKNNEQFF